One T cell receptor (beta chain) is described in this entry. This sample includes further DNA sequences coding for the same CDR3. The V end was cut by 4 bases, the J end by 4 bases, with 13 bases between. The germline gives CDR1 MDHEN, CDR2 SYDVKM. The length of the CDR3 is 14 residues. This entry comes from a study of shared clonotypes between healthy human individuals. Measured with immunoSEQ multiplex PCR; TCRdb has only the in-frame clones, and not every one. The table lists 2 million to 2.5 million clones, over 85% of them singletons. V is TRBV28 and J is TRBJ1-2, with a possible D match to TRBD1 (6 bases). The source is a man aged 18 to 29 in good health. Some clones in this sample may be carry-over from other donors' samples. Sequenced sample: naive CD4+ T cells from PBMCs. Subset here: CD45RA+ positively selected. Written as DNA, the CDR3 is TGTGCCAGCAGTTCCGGTCAGGGGAGCTATGGCTACACCTTC. Translated, it gives CASSSGQGSYGYTF.